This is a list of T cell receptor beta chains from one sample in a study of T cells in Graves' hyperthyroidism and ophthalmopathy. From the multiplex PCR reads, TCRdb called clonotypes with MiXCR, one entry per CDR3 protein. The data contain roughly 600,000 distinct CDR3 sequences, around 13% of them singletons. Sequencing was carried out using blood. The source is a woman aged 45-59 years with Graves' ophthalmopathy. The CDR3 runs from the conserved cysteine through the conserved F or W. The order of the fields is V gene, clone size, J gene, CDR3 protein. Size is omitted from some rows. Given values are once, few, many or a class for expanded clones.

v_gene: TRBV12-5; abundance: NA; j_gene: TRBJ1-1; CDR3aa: CASGLARTGGTEAFF
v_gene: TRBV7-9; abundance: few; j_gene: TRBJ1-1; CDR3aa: CASSSNRGGMTEAFF
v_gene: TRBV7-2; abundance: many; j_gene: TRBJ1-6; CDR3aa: CASSPTTRSPLHF
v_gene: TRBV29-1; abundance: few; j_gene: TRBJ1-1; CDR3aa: CSVEKTGGGNTEAFF
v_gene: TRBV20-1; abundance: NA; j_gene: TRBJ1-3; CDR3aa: CSAPGRIRGNTIYF
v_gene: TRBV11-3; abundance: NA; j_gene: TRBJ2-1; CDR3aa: CASSLDWGTSTNEQFF
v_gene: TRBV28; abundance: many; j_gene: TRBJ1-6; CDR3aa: CASSLNLQGARNSPLHF
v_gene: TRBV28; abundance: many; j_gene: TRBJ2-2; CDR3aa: CASSFLKGHSLNTGELFF
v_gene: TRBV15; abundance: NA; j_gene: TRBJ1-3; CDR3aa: CATSRGEGPSGNTIYF
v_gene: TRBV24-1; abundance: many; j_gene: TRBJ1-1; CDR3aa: CATSDFLGGAFF
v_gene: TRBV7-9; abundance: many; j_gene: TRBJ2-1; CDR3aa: CASSGRVSAGGLSAEQFF
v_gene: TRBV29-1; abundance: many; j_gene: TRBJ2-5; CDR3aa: CSVAPGTETQYF
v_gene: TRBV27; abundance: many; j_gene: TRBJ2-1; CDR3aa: CASSRWGQGDNEQFF
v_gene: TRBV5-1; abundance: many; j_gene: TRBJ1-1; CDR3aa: CASSLVGATEAFF
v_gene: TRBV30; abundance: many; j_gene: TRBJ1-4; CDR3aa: CAWSVGDRANGKLFF
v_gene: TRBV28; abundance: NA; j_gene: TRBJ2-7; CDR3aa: CASSRDVYEQYF
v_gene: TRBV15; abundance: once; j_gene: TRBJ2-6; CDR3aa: CASPSPGANVLTF
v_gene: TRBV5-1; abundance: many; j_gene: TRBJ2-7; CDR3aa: CASSLYEGVYEQYF
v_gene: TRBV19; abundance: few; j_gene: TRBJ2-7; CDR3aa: CASSIFGPRDSSYEQYF
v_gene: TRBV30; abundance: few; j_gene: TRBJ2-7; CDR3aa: CAWTGEGQGFYEQYF
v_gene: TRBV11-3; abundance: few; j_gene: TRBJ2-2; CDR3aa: CASSFPQGLTTGELFF
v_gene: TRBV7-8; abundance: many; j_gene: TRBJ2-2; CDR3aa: CASSLRQGTSLTGELFF